The present entry profiles one TCR beta chain with its context. Its antigen remains unidentified. The study sequenced TCR beta in blood CD8+ and CD4+ T cells. TEMRA cells were FACS-enriched and CD8+ and CD4+ T cells negatively isolated. These data are taken from a study of CD8 T cells in Susac syndrome. Whole-study results and caveats: The authors acknowledged that the study's TCR sequencing and HLA analysis involved relatively few individuals.

Reverse transcription of roughly 0.5 to 1 ug RNA was carried out with random hexamers. An immunoSEQ multiplex PCR amplified TCR beta CDR3 over 54 Vbeta and 13 Jbeta. Using its own MiXCR run on the immunoSEQ multiplex PCR reads, TCRdb lists one record per CDR3 protein. The sample consists of about 71,000 distinct CDR3 sequences, roughly 95% of them appearing once. Trimming took 6 bases from V and 3 from J; bases not matched to a gene: 2. The CDR3 runs 14 residues. Germline CDR1 reads SGHVS; CDR2 reads FQNEAQ. Material: CD4+ T cells from PBMCs. The V gene is TRBV7-8, the J gene TRBJ2-1, with 10 bases aligning to TRBD1. The TCR originated in a human donor with multiple sclerosis. CDR3 sequence (DNA): TGTGCCAGCAGGTGGGACAGGGGCTACAATGAGCAGTTCTTC. Its translation is CASRWDRGYNEQFF.